The 17 T cell receptor beta chains below come from one sample, sequenced in a study of T cell responses to AZD1222 COVID-19 vaccine. Using immunoSEQ multiplex PCR, the repertoire was profiled, and TCRdb retains in-frame clones only, with some absent. In the table there are tens of thousands of clones, about nine tenths of which are singletons. Specimen: peripheral blood, collected 28 days after the second AZD1222 dose. The receptors stem from an adult who received the AZD1222 COVID-19 vaccine.

V usage is TRBV11-2 and J usage is TRBJ2-7; 7 bases are shared with TRBD2. Germline-derived CDR1 and CDR2 are SGHAT and FQNNGV. V lost 1 base and J lost 7; bases outside the gene matches: 7. There are 14 residues in the CDR3. As DNA, the CDR3 is TGTGCCAGCAGCTTAGGCTGGGGGGGGTATGAGCAGTACGTC. Translated, it gives CASSLGWGGYEQYV.

The rearrangement links TRBV3-1 (or the pseudogene TRBV3-2) to TRBJ1-4; TRBD1 agrees at 8 bases. Losses at the gene ends were 7 bases for V and 4 bases for J; bases not matched to a gene: 2. This CDR3 is 13 amino acids long. Germline V gives CDR1 LGHDT, CDR2 YNNKEL (reference sequence). This CDR3 reads CASTGQGNEKLFF. The DNA of the CDR3 is TGTGCCAGCACCGGACAGGGTAATGAAAAACTGTTTTTT.

The V gene is TRBV10-3, the J gene TRBJ2-1; TRBD2 aligns across 13 bases. This CDR3 region has 18 residues. Looked up from germline, CDR1 is ENHRY and CDR2 is SYGVKD. Unmatched junction bases numbered 12, after V lost 4 bases and J lost 6 bases. The DNA for the CDR3 is TGTGCCATCAGTGTGGGACTAGCGGGGTCCCCTATGATCAATGAGCAGTTCTTC. It yields the protein CAISVGLAGSPMINEQFF.

The chain uses TRBV18 and TRBJ1-4; TRBD1 might be the D (5 bases). This CDR3 has 14 amino acids. CDR1 is KGHSH and CDR2 is LQKENI in the germline V gene. The germline V and J ends were trimmed by 4 bases and 0 bases, with 6 bases remaining between them. CDR3: CASSRGATNEKLFF. CDR3 DNA: TGTGCCAGCTCACGGGGGGCAACTAATGAAAAACTGTTTTTT. Full variable domain (rest looked up from reference TRBV18 and TRBJ1-4): NAGVMQNPRHLVRRRGQEARLRCSPMKGHSHVYWYRQLPEEGLKFMVYLQKENIIDESGMPKERFSAEFPKEGPSILRIQQVVRGDSAAYFCASSRGATNEKLFFGSGTQLSVL.

The chain joins TRBV9 to TRBJ1-1; no clear D gene. Trimming removed 2 bases at V and 5 bases at J, with 10 bases between. The germline gives CDR1 SGDLS, CDR2 YYNGEE. This CDR3 has 13 residues. The CDR3: CASSVARETEAFF. CDR3 nucleotides: TGTGCCAGCAGCGTCGCTAGGGAAACTGAAGCTTTCTTT.

V is TRBV6-2 or TRBV6-3 and J is TRBJ2-3; TRBD2 might be the D (6 bases). Germline lookup yields CDR1 MNHEY and CDR2 SVGEGT. V was cut by 5 bases and J by 4 bases, with 16 bases left in between. The CDR3 is 15 amino acids. In DNA, the CDR3 is TGTGCCAGCAGTCACCCGGGGGAGATTGCAGATACGCAGTATTTT. It yields the protein CASSHPGEIADTQYF.

This chain joins TRBV5-1 and TRBJ1-2; TRBD1 matches 8 bases. The CDR3 runs to 14 residues. CDR1 is SGHRS and CDR2 is YFSETQ in the germline V gene. The trim removed 0 bases at V and 6 bases at J, leaving 4 bases unmatched. The CDR3 DNA reads TGCGCCAGCAGCTTGGCCCAGGGGGCGGATGGCTACACCTTC. Translation: CASSLAQGADGYTF.

This chain connects TRBV27 to TRBJ2-2, with 8 bases that match TRBD2. This CDR3 has 19 residues. The junction had 16 bases not matched to a gene; V was cut back by 4 bases and J by 3 bases. Germline V CDR1 and CDR2: MNHEY, SMNVEV (reference sequence). CDR3 loop: CASSSKPLLAETYTGELFF. CDR3 nucleotide sequence: TGTGCCAGCAGTTCCAAACCCCTACTAGCGGAAACCTACACCGGGGAGCTGTTTTTT.

This chain joins TRBV4-3 and TRBJ1-2, with D tentatively TRBD1 (5 bases). Trimming pared 1 base from V and 1 base from J, leaving 13 bases between. This CDR3 has 16 residues. CDR1 is LGHNA, CDR2 YSLEER, per germline. CDR3: CASSQGGDRLNYGYTF. For the CDR3, the DNA is TGCGCCAGCAGCCAAGGTGGTGACAGACTTAACTATGGCTACACCTTC.

This chain connects TRBV10-3 to TRBJ1-2; 8 positions agree with TRBD1. Trimming cost V 6 bases and J 8 bases; bases outside gene matches: 5. Germline V gene lookup returns CDR1 ENHRY and CDR2 SYGVKD. The length of the CDR3 is 12 residues. CDR3 in DNA: TGTGCCATCAGGGACAGGGACAGGGGCTACACCTTC. Translated, it gives CAIRDRDRGYTF.

The chain links TRBV15 to TRBJ2-1, with D possibly being TRBD2 (5 bases). This CDR3 has 15 amino acids. Germline loops: CDR1 LNHNV, CDR2 YYDKDF (reference sequence). Trimming removed 3 bases from V and 0 bases from J, with 9 bases in between. As DNA, the CDR3 is TGTGCCACCAGCAGCGGGGAGAGCTCCTACAATGAGCAGTTCTTC. Residues: CATSSGESSYNEQFF.

The chain uses TRBV7-6 and TRBJ2-7, with a weak D call TRBD2 (6 bases). The CDR3 spans 14 residues. Trimming took 1 base from V and 2 from J, leaving 9 bases between them. Germline V gene data show CDR1 as SGHVS and CDR2 as FNYEAQ. For the CDR3, the DNA is TGTGCCAGCAGCTTAGTGCGGGGAGCCTACGAGCAGTACTTC. It translates to CASSLVRGAYEQYF.

The chain links TRBV19 to TRBJ1-2, with D possibly matching TRBD1 (6 bases). This CDR3 spans 15 amino acids. Per the germline V gene, CDR1 is LNHDA and CDR2 is SQIVND (reference sequence). The V end lost 6 bases, the J end lost 5 bases, and 19 bases lay between the germline ends. The CDR3 DNA reads as TGTGCCAGTAGGCCACTATTACAGGGTACATATGGCTACACCTTC. This codes for CASRPLLQGTYGYTF.

This chain's CDR3 is CASRYSEGGYNEQFF. CDR3 nucleotide sequence: TGTGCCAGTAGGTATTCGGAGGGGGGTTACAATGAGCAGTTCTTC. The J gene is TRBJ2-1, the V gene TRBV19; D tentatively fits TRBD1 or TRBD2 (6 bases each). The CDR3 covers 15 residues. Between the trimmed V and J ends, which lost 6 bases and 4 bases, there was a span of 16 bases. Looked up from germline, CDR1 is LNHDA and CDR2 is SQIVND (reference sequence).

V usage is TRBV7-8 and J usage is TRBJ2-1; D might be TRBD1 or TRBD2, each matching 5 bases. This CDR3 region has 18 residues. Trimming removed 0 bases at V and 0 bases at J, with 15 bases between. Germline CDR1 SGHVS, CDR2 FQNEAQ. CDR3: CASSLASWDEGSYNEQFF. DNA for the CDR3: TGTGCCAGCAGCTTAGCATCGTGGGACGAGGGCTCCTACAATGAGCAGTTCTTC.

The chain employs TRBV12-5 and TRBJ1-3, with D possibly TRBD1 on 5 matching bases. The CDR3 extends over 13 amino acids. Trimming took 7 bases from V and 0 from J, leaving 7 bases between them. Germline CDR1 and CDR2: LGHNT and FRNRAP. CDR3 sequence reads: CASVTDSGNTIYF. CDR3 bases: TGTGCTAGTGTGACAGACTCTGGAAACACCATATATTTT.

The genes are TRBV9 and TRBJ2-1; TRBD1 might be the D (5 bases). The CDR3 extends over 16 amino acids. CDR1 and CDR2 from the germline V gene are SGDLS and YYNGEE. V lost 4 bases and J lost 2, with 16 bases in between. The DNA of the CDR3 is TGTGCCAGCAGCTCCCATGGACAAGGAACCTACAATGAGCAGTTCTTC. Translated: CASSSHGQGTYNEQFF.